This is a list of T cell receptor beta chains from one sample in a study of cytomegalovirus exposure and HLA in healthy donors. Profiled with immunoSEQ multiplex PCR; TCRdb holds only in-frame clones, not every one. The sample is made up of some 28,000 clones, and the top ten hold approximately 0.71% of it. Sequenced: PBMCs. These receptors came from a man aged 25 to 45 in good health and CMV-seronegative. Both conserved end residues are part of each CDR3. The D gene is left open where the match is weak. The size field is filled for only some rows; it gives once, few, many or a size class.

CDR3 | DNA | size | J | D | V
CASSQDWGRTEAFF | TGCGCCAGCAGCCAAGACTGGGGGCGAACTGAAGCTTTCTTT | NA | TRBJ1-1 | NA | TRBV4-1
CASTRPRTRRYEQYF | TGCGCCAGTACCAGGCCCAGGACTAGACGCTACGAGCAGTACTTC | NA | TRBJ2-7 | TRBD2 | TRBV2
CASSYSRWGDSYEQYF | TGTGCCAGCAGTTACTCGCGCTGGGGGGACTCCTACGAGCAGTACTTC | NA | TRBJ2-7 | NA | TRBV6-5
CASSVKARGDVTQYF | TGTGCCAGCAGCGTAAAGGCGCGGGGGGACGTTACGCAGTATTTT | NA | TRBJ2-3 | TRBD2 | TRBV9
CASSRQGTDTEAFF | TGTGCCAGCAGTAGACAGGGCACGGACACTGAAGCTTTCTTT | NA | TRBJ1-1 | TRBD1 | TRBV2
CASSQSTDTQYF | TGTGCCAGCAGCCAGAGCACAGATACGCAGTATTTT | NA | TRBJ2-3 | NA | TRBV11-2
CASSPKRGGQETQYF | TGTGCCAGCAGCCCCAAGAGGGGGGGCCAAGAGACCCAGTACTTC | NA | TRBJ2-5 | NA | TRBV4-2
CASSLGTANYGYTF | TGTGCCAGCAGCTTGGGGACAGCCAACTATGGCTACACCTTC | medium-sized | TRBJ1-2 | NA | TRBV5-4
CASSPGQHGETQYF | TGCGCCAGCAGCCCAGGACAGCATGGAGAGACCCAGTACTTC | NA | TRBJ2-5 | NA | TRBV5-1
CATTGTSGTNEQFF | TGTGCCACCACCGGGACTAGCGGGACTAATGAGCAGTTCTTC | NA | TRBJ2-1 | TRBD2 | TRBV6-1
CASSSRLAGRTDTQYF | TGTGCCAGCAGCTCTCGACTAGCGGGCCGCACAGATACGCAGTATTTT | NA | TRBJ2-3 | TRBD2 | TRBV13
CASSPYSGGAQETQYF | TGCGCCAGCAGCCCCTATAGCGGGGGGGCCCAAGAGACCCAGTACTTC | NA | TRBJ2-5 | TRBD2 | TRBV5-1
CASRGYYEQYF | TGTGCCTCCAGGGGATATTACGAGCAGTACTTC | NA | TRBJ2-7 | NA | TRBV25-1
CAISDWGRDYGYTF | TGTGCCATCAGTGATTGGGGGCGCGACTATGGCTACACCTTC | NA | TRBJ1-2 | NA | TRBV10-3
CASSPLDPTNTEAFF | TGTGCCAGCTCACCACTGGATCCGACAAACACTGAAGCTTTCTTT | NA | TRBJ1-1 | NA | TRBV18